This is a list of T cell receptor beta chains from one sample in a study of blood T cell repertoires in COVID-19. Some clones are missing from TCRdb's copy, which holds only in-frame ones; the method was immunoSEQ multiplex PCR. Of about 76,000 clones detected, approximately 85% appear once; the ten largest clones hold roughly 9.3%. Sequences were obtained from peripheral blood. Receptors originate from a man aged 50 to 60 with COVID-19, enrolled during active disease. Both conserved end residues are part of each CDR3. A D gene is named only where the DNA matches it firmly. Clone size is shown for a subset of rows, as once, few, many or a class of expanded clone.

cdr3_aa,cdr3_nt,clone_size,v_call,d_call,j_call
CASSYERSNEQFF,TGTGCCAGCAGTTACGAACGGTCCAATGAGCAGTTCTTC,NA,TRBV6-5,NA,TRBJ2-1
CASAGGGQPQHF,TGTGCCAGTGCAGGGGGCGGTCAGCCCCAGCATTTT,once,TRBV6-6,TRBD1,TRBJ1-5
CASSVVGHGYTF,TGTGCCAGCAGCGTAGTTGGCCATGGCTACACCTTC,NA,TRBV9,NA,TRBJ1-2
CASSEWQGKGLGYTF,TGTGCCAGCAGTGAATGGCAGGGGAAAGGCCTTGGCTACACCTTC,NA,TRBV6-1,NA,TRBJ1-2
CASTEGRGGTEAFF,TGTGCCAGCACCGAGGGCAGGGGCGGCACTGAAGCTTTCTTT,NA,TRBV6-5,NA,TRBJ1-1
CASSLWDRQNTEAFF,TGTGCCAGCAGTTTATGGGACAGGCAGAACACTGAAGCTTTCTTT,few,TRBV28,TRBD1,TRBJ1-1
CASSLVLDEQYF,TGTGCCAGCAGTTTAGTCCTCGACGAGCAGTACTTC,NA,TRBV12-3/TRBV12-4,NA,TRBJ2-7
CASRLEYAYEQYF,TGCGCCAGCAGACTTGAGTACGCCTACGAGCAGTACTTC,NA,TRBV5-1,NA,TRBJ2-7
CASSQGNRGYGYTF,TGCGCCAGCAGCCAAGGGAACAGGGGTTATGGCTACACCTTC,NA,TRBV4-3,TRBD1,TRBJ1-2
CASSQEWDIQETQYF,TGTGCCAGCAGCCAAGAATGGGACATTCAAGAGACCCAGTACTTC,NA,TRBV3-1/TRBV3-2,NA,TRBJ2-5
CASSPRLAGRVLNEQFF,TGCGCCAGCAGTCCCCGACTAGCGGGACGGGTGTTAAATGAGCAGTTCTTC,NA,TRBV10-1,TRBD2,TRBJ2-1
CSATALSRGHTEAFF,TGCAGCGCTACCGCGCTGAGCAGGGGGCACACTGAAGCTTTCTTT,NA,TRBV29-1,TRBD1,TRBJ1-1
CASSYGGLDGANVLTF,TGTGCCAGCAGTTACGGAGGATTGGATGGGGCCAACGTCCTGACTTTC,NA,TRBV6-6,NA,TRBJ2-6
CASSVSYEQYF,TGTGCCAGCAGTGTATCCTACGAGCAGTACTTC,NA,TRBV2,NA,TRBJ2-7
CASSQGTLNTEAFF,TGTGCCAGCAGCCAGGGGACACTGAACACTGAAGCTTTCTTT,NA,TRBV5-5,NA,TRBJ1-1
CASRASGSTDTQYF,TGTGCCAGCAGGGCTAGCGGTAGCACAGATACGCAGTATTTT,NA,TRBV3-1/TRBV3-2,TRBD2,TRBJ2-3
CASSQEIGSEAFF,TGTGCCAGCAGCCAAGAAATCGGGAGTGAAGCTTTCTTT,NA,TRBV14,NA,TRBJ1-1
CAWSGGGDKPQHF,TGTGCCTGGAGTGGAGGGGGCGATAAGCCCCAGCATTTT,NA,TRBV30,TRBD1,TRBJ1-5
CASSLGQGAGNEQFF,TGTGCCAGCAGCCTGGGACAGGGGGCGGGTAATGAGCAGTTCTTC,NA,TRBV7-3,TRBD1,TRBJ2-1
CASSLPPTGAEQYF,TGTGCCAGCAGTTTACCCCCTACAGGGGCAGAGCAGTACTTC,NA,TRBV28,TRBD1,TRBJ2-7
CAWSALAAYEQYF,TGTGCCTGGAGCGCACTAGCGGCTTACGAGCAGTACTTC,NA,TRBV30,TRBD2,TRBJ2-7
CASSPGLAGVREQFF,TGTGCCAGTAGTCCGGGACTAGCGGGAGTACGAGAGCAGTTCTTC,NA,TRBV19,TRBD2,TRBJ2-1
CASSLTGRDTIYF,TGTGCCAGCAGCCTCACAGGGAGGGACACCATATATTTT,NA,TRBV28,NA,TRBJ1-3
CASSLVPGDNSPLHF,TGCGCCAGCAGCTTGGTCCCAGGGGATAATTCACCCCTCCACTTT,NA,TRBV5-1,NA,TRBJ1-6
CASSLSLQGSGNTIYF,TGTGCCAGCAGCTTAAGTTTGCAGGGCTCTGGAAACACCATATATTTT,NA,TRBV7-2,NA,TRBJ1-3
CASSQRTGRWPQHF,TGTGCCAGCAGCCAACGGACGGGGAGATGGCCCCAGCATTTT,NA,TRBV3-1/TRBV3-2,NA,TRBJ1-5
CASSASRTVNTEAFF,TGTGCCAGCAGCGCAAGTCGGACAGTGAACACTGAAGCTTTCTTT,NA,TRBV7-2,NA,TRBJ1-1
CSASPSGRSDTQYF,TGCAGTGCTAGTCCTAGCGGGAGGAGCGATACGCAGTATTTT,NA,TRBV20-1,TRBD2,TRBJ2-3
CASSLNRGPTNEKLFF,TGTGCCAGCAGCTTAAACAGGGGCCCGACTAATGAAAAACTGTTTTTT,NA,TRBV7-9,TRBD1,TRBJ1-4
CASSLTGGLNTEAFF,TGTGCCAGCAGCTTGACAGGGGGTCTGAACACTGAAGCTTTCTTT,NA,TRBV5-6,TRBD1,TRBJ1-1
CARIPRGTGPNYGYTF,TGTGCCAGGATACCCCGGGGGACAGGGCCTAACTATGGCTACACCTTC,NA,TRBV9,TRBD1,TRBJ1-2
CASSLAGTGTGSYEQYF,TGTGCCAGCAGCTTAGCGGGAACCGGGACAGGATCCTACGAGCAGTACTTC,once,TRBV7-2,TRBD1,TRBJ2-7
CASRTRGNSPLHF,TGTGCCAGCAGGACAAGGGGTAATTCACCCCTCCACTTT,NA,TRBV7-9,NA,TRBJ1-6
CASRSRQGMGEQYF,TGTGCCAGTAGAAGTAGACAGGGAATGGGGGAGCAGTACTTC,NA,TRBV19,TRBD1,TRBJ2-7
CASSTGTGNSPLHF,TGTGCCAGCAGCACCGGGACAGGAAATTCACCCCTCCACTTT,once,TRBV6-5,TRBD1,TRBJ1-6
CAVGQGQPQHF,TGTGCCGTGGGGCAGGGTCAGCCCCAGCATTTT,NA,TRBV6-5,NA,TRBJ1-5
CASSSFRQGRSYSNQPQHF,TGTGCCAGCAGTTCTTTTCGACAGGGGCGATCCTATAGCAATCAGCCCCAGCATTTT,NA,TRBV28,TRBD1,TRBJ1-5
CASSLLASGNTGELFF,TGTGCCAGCAGTTTACTGGCTAGCGGGAACACCGGGGAGCTGTTTTTT,NA,TRBV27,TRBD2,TRBJ2-2
CASSLGSLRSSYEQYF,TGTGCCAGCAGCTTAGGATCCTTGAGGAGCTCCTACGAGCAGTACTTC,NA,TRBV7-2,NA,TRBJ2-7